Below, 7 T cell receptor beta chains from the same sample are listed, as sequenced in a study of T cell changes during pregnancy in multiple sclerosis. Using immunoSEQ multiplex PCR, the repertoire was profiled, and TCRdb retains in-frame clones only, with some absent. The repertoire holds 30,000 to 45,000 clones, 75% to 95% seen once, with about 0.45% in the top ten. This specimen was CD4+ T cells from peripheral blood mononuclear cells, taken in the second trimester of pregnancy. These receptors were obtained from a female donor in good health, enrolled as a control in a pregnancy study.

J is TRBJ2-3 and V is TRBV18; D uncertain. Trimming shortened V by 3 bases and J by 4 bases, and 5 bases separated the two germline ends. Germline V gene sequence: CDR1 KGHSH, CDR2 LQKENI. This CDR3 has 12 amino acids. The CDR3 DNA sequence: TGTGCCAGCTCACCCCTTCCAGATACGCAGTATTTT. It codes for CASSPLPDTQYF.

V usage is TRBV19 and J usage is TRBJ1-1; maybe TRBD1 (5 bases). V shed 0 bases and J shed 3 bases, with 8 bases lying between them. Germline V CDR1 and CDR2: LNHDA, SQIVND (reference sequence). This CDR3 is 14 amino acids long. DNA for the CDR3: TGTGCCAGTAGTATAGACAGGGCTTACACTGAAGCTTTCTTT. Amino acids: CASSIDRAYTEAFF.

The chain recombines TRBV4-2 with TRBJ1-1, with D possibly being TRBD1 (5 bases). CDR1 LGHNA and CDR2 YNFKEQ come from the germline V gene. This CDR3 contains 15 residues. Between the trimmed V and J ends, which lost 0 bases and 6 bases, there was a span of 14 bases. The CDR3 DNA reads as TGTGCCAGCAGCCAAGATCGGGGGGTACGGGCTGAAGCTTTCTTT. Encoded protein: CASSQDRGVRAEAFF.

CDR3 bases: TGCAGCGTTGCAGGGTGGAGCACTGAAGCTTTCTTT. This codes for CSVAGWSTEAFF. The V call is TRBV29-1, the J call TRBJ1-1, with a tentative D call TRBD1 (5 bases). V was trimmed by 4 bases and J by 4 bases, leaving 10 bases between them. The germline V gene has CDR1 SQVTM and CDR2 ANQGSEA. The CDR3 covers 12 residues.

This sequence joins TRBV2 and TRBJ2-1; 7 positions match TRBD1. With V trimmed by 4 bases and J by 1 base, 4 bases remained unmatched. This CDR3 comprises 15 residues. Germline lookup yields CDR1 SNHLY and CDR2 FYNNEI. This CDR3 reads CASSADRQSYNEQFF. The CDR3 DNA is TGTGCCAGCAGTGCGGACAGGCAGTCCTACAATGAGCAGTTCTTC.

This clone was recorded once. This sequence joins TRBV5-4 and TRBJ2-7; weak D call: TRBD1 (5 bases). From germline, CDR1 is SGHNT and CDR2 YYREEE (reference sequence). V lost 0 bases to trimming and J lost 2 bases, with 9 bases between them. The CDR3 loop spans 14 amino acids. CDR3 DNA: TGTGCCAGCAGCTTGGTAGACAGCGCCTACGAGCAGTACTTC. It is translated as CASSLVDSAYEQYF.

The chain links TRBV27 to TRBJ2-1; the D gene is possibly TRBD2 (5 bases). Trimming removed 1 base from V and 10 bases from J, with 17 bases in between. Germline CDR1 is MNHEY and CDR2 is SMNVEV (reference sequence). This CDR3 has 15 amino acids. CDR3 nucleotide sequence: TGTGCCAGCAGTTTATGGTTAACGGGGAGTGACGAGCAGTTCTTC. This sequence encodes CASSLWLTGSDEQFF.